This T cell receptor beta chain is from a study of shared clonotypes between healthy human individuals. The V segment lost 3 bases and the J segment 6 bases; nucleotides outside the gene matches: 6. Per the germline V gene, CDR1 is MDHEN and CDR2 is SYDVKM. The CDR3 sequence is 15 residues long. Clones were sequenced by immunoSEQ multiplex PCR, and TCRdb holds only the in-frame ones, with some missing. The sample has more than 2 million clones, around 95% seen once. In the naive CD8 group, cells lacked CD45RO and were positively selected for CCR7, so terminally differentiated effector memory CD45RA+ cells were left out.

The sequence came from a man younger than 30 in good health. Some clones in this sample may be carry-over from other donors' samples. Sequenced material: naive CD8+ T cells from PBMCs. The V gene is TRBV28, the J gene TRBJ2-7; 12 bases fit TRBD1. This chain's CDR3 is CASSFTGTGGAEQYF. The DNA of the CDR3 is TGTGCCAGCAGTTTCACCGGGACAGGGGGCGCCGAGCAGTACTTC.